What follows is one TCR beta chain and its context. This entry is derived from a study of T cells expressing NK-cell markers. The length of the CDR3 is 16 residues. The V gene's germline CDR1 is SGDLS and CDR2 YYNGEE. TCRdb reanalyzed the 5' RACE reads and collapses them to one entry per CDR3 protein, without DNA. The sample is made up of about 160,000 distinct CDR3 sequences, and the top ten hold around 20% of it. The sample comprised blood T cells: a sorted CD56 or NKG2C T cell subset, CD4+ or CD8+ T cells, or bulk PBMC T cells (not recorded which). This receptor was identified in a man aged 18-75 years in good health. The gene calls are TRBV9 and TRBJ2-3; TCRdb gives TRBD2 as the D gene, but with no DNA this cannot be confirmed. The CDR3 sequence: CASSPRTSLLTDTQYF.